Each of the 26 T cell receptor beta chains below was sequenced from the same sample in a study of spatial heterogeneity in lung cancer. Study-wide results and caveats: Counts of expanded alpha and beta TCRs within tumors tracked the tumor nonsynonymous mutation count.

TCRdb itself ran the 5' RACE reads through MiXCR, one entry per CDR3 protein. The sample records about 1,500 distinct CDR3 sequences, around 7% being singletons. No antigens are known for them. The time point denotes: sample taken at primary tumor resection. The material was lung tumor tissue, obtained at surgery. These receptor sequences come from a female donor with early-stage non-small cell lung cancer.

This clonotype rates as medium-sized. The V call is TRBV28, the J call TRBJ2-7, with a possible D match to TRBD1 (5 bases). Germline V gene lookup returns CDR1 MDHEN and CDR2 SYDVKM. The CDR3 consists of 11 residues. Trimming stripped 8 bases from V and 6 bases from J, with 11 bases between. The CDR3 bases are TGTGCCAGCGCCCCAGGGTGCGAGCAGTACGTC. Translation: CASAPGCEQYV.

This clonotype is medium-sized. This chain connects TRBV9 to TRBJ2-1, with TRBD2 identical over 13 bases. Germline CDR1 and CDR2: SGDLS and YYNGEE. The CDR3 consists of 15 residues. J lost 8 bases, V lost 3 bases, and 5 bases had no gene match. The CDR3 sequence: CASSATSGRGDEQFF. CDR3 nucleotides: TGTGCCAGCAGCGCCACTAGCGGGAGGGGGGATGAGCAGTTCTTC.

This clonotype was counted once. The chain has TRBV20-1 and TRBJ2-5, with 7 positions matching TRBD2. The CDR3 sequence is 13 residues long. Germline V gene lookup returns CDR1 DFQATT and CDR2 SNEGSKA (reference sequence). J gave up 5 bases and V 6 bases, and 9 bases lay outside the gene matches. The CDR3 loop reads CSASGLVGETQYF. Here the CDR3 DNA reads TGCAGTGCCAGTGGACTAGTCGGGGAGACCCAGTACTTC.

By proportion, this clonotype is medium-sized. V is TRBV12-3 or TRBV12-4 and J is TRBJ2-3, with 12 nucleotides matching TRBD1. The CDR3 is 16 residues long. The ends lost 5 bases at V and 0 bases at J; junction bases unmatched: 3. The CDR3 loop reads CASSLGTGGSTDTQYF. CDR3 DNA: TGTGCCAGCAGTCTGGGGACAGGGGGCAGCACAGATACGCAGTATTTT.

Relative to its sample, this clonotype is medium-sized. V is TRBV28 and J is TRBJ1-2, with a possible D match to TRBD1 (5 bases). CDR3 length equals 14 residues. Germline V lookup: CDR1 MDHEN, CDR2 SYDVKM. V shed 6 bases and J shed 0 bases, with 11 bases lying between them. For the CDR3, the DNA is TGTGCCAGCAGGGGGGGACGGTCTAACTATGGCTACACCTTC. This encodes CASRGGRSNYGYTF.

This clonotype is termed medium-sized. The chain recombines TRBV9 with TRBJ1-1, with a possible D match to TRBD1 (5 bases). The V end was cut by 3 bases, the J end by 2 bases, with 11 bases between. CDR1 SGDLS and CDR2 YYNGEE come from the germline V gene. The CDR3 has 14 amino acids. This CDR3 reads CASSASGINTEAFF. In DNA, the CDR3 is TGTGCCAGCAGCGCCTCAGGGATTAACACTGAAGCTTTCTTT.

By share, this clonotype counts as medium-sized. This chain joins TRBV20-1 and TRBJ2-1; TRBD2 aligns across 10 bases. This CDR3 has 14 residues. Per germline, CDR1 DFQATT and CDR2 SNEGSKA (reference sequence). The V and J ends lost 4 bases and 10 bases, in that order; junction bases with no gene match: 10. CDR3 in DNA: TGCAGTGCTAAGCGGGAGGGCCAGCCTCGGGAGCAGTTCTTC. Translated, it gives CSAKREGQPREQFF.

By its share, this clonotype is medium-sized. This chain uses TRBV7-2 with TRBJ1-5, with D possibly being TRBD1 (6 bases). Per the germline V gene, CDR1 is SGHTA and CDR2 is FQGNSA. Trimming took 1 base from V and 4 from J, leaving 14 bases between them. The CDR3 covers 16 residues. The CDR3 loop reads CASSLEQGGVNQPQHF. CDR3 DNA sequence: TGTGCCAGCAGCTTAGAACAGGGTGGGGTAAATCAGCCCCAGCATTTT. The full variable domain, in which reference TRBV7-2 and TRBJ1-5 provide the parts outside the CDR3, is GAGVSQSPSNKVTEKGKDVELRCDPISGHTALYWYRQSLGQGLEFLIYFQGNSAPDKSGLPSDRFSAERTGGSVSTLTIQRTQQEDSAVYLCASSLEQGGVNQPQHFGDGTRLSIL.

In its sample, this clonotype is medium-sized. CDR3 sequence reads: CASSLRGTGGSTNEKLFF. CDR3 nucleotide sequence: TGTGCCAGCAGCTTAAGAGGGACAGGGGGCTCAACTAATGAAAAACTGTTTTTT. The genes are TRBV7-9 and TRBJ1-4, with 12 bases that match TRBD1. The CDR3 has 18 amino acids. Per germline, CDR1 SEHNR and CDR2 FQNEAQ (reference sequence). V was pared by 2 bases and J by 0 bases, with 4 bases of the junction left unmatched.

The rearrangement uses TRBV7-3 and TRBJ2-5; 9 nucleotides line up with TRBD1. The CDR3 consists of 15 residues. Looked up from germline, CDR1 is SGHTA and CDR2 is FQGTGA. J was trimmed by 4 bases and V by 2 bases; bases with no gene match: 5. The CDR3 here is CASSLGDRDRETQYF. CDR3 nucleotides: TGTGCCAGCAGCTTAGGGGACAGGGATCGAGAGACCCAGTACTTC.

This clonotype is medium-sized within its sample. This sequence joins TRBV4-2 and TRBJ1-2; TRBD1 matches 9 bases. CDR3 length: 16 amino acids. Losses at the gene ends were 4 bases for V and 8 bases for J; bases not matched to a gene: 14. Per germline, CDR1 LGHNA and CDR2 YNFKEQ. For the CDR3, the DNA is TGTGCCAGCAGCCCCACACCGGGGGGGGACAGGGTCGGCTACACCTTC. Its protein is CASSPTPGGDRVGYTF.

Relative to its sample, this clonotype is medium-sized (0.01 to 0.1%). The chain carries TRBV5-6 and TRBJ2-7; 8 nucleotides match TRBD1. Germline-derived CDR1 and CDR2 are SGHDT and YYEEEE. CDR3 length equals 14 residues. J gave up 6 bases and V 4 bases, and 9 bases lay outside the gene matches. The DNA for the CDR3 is TGTGCCAGCAGCGCCAGGACAGGGTGGTTCGAGCAGTACGTC. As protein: CASSARTGWFEQYV.

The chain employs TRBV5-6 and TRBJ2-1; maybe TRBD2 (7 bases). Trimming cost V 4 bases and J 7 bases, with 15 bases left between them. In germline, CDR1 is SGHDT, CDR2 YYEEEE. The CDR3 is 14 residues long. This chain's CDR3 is CASSPGLTGNEQFF. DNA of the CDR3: TGTGCCAGCAGCCCGGGACTAACAGGGAATGAGCAGTTCTTC.

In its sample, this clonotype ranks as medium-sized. CDR3 DNA: TGTGCCAGCAGTCCTAATCCCGTGGAGCAGTACTTC. This translates into CASSPNPVEQYF. The V gene is TRBV12-3 or TRBV12-4, the J gene TRBJ2-7; D not certain. The CDR3 consists of 12 residues. V was trimmed by 5 bases and J by 7 bases, leaving 12 bases between them.

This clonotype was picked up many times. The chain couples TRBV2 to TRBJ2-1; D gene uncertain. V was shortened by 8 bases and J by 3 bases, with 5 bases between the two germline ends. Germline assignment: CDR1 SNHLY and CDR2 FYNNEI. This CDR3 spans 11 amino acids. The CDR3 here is CASGFYNEQFF. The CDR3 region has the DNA TGTGCCAGCGGTTTCTACAATGAGCAGTTCTTC.

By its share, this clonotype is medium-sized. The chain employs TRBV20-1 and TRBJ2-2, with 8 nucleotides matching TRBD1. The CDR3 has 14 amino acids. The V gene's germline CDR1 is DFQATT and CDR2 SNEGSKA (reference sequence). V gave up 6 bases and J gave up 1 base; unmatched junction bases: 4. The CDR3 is CSATGTGNTGELFF. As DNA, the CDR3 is TGCAGTGCAACCGGGACAGGGAACACCGGGGAGCTGTTTTTT.

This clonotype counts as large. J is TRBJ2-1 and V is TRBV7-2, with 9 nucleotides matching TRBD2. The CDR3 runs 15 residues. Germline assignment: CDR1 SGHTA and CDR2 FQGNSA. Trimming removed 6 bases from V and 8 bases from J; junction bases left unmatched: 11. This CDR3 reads CASSLSGSPRHEQFF. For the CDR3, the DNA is TGTGCCAGCAGTCTTAGCGGGAGTCCTCGTCATGAGCAGTTCTTC.

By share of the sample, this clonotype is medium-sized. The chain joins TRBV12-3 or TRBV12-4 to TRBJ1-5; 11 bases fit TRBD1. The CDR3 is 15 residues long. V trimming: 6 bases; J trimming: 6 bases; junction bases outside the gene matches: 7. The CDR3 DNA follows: TGTGCCAGCAGAATTTCGGGACAGGGGGTTCAGCCCCAGCATTTT. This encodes CASRISGQGVQPQHF.

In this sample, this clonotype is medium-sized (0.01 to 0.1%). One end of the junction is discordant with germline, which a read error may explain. CDR3 in DNA: TGTGCCAGCAGTTTCAGGGCCAGGGGGACTGAAGTTTTCTTT. Encoded protein: CASSFRARGTEVFF. This rearrangement joins TRBV28 to TRBJ1-1, with TRBD1 matching over 7 bases. The CDR3 runs 14 residues. Germline V gene data show CDR1 as MDHEN and CDR2 as SYDVKM.

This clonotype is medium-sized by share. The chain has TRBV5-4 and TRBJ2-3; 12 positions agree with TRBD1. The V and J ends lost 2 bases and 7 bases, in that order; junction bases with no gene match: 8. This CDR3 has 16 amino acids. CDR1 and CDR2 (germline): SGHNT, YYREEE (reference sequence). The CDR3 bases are TGTGCCAGCAGCTTCCGGGACAGGGGGCGATCGAATACGCAGTATTTT. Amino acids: CASSFRDRGRSNTQYF.

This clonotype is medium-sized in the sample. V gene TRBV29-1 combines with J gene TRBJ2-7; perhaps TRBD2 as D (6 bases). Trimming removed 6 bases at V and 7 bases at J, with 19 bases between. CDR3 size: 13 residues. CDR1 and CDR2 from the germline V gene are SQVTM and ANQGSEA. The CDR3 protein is CSVIPPGVREQYF. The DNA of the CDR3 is TGCAGCGTGATACCACCGGGGGTGAGGGAGCAGTACTTC.

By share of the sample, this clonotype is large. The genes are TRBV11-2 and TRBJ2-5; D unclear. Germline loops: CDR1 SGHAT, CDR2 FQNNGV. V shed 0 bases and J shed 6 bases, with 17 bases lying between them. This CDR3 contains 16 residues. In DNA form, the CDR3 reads TGTGCCAGCAGCTTAGATGGGCGGACCATACGACAGACCCAGTACTTC. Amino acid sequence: CASSLDGRTIRQTQYF. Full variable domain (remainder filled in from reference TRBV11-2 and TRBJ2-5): EAGVAQSPRYKIIEKRQSVAFWCNPISGHATLYWYQQILGQGPKLLIQFQNNGVVDDSQLPKDRFSAERLKGVDSTLKIQPAKLEDSAVYLCASSLDGRTIRQTQYFGPGTRLLVL.

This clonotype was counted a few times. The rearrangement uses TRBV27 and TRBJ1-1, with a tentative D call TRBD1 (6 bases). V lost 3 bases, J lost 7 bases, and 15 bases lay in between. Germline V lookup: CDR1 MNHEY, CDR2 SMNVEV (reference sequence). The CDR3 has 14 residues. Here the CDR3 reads CASSFLSTGSEAFF. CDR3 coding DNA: TGTGCCAGCAGTTTTCTAAGTACAGGGAGTGAAGCTTTCTTT.

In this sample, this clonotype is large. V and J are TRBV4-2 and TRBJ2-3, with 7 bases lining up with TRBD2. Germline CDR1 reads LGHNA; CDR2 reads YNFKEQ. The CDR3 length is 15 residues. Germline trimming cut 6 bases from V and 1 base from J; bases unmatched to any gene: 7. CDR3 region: CASRDWAGGTDTQYF. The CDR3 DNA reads TGTGCCAGCAGGGATTGGGCGGGGGGCACAGATACGCAGTATTTT.

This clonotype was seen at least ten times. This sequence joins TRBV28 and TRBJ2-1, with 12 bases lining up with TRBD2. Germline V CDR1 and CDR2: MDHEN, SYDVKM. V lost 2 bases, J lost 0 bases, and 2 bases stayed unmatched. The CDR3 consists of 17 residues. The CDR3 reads CASSLTTSGSSYNEQFF. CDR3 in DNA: TGTGCCAGCAGTTTAACGACTAGCGGGAGCTCCTACAATGAGCAGTTCTTC.

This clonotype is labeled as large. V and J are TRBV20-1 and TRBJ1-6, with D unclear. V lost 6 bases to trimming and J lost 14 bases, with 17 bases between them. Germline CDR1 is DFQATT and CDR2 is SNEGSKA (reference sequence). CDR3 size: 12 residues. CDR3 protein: CSATDGGLTLHF. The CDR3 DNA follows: TGCAGTGCGACCGATGGAGGGCTCACCCTCCACTTT.